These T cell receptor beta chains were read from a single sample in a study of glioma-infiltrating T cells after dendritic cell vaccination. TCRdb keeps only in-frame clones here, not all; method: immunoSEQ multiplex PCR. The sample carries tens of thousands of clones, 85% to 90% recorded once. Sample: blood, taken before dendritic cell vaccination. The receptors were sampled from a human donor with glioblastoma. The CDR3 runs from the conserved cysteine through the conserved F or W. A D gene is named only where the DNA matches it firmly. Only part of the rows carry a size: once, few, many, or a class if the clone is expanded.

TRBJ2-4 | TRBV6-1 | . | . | TGTGCCAGCCAGGGGGGCATAGCCAAAAACATTCAGTACTTC | CASQGGIAKNIQYF
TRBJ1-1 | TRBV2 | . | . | TGTGCCAGCAGTGAAGCGAGGGTGGTCCCTGAAGCTTTCTTT | CASSEARVVPEAFF
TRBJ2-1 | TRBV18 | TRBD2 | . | TGTGCCAGCTCACCACTAGAGCGGGGCCCTGTGTTCTTC | CASSPLERGPVFF
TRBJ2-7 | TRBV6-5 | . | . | TGTGCCAGCAGCTCGGCGGGGAACGAGCAGTACTTC | CASSSAGNEQYF
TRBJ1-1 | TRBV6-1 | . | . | TGTGCCAGCAGGTATTGGAACACTGAAGCTTTCTTT | CASRYWNTEAFF
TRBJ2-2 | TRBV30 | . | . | TGTGCCTGGAGTGTGACAGGTACGCTGAACACCGGGGAGCTGTTTTTT | CAWSVTGTLNTGELFF
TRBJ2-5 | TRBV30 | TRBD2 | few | TGTGCCTGGAGTGTATTGCAGCGGGGAGGCGGGGCCCAGTACTTC | CAWSVLQRGGGAQYF
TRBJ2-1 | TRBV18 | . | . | TGTGCCAGCTCACCAGGGAGCAACAATGAGCAGTTCTTC | CASSPGSNNEQFF
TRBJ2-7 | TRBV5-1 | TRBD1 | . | TGCGCCAGCAGCTTGGTACAGGGGGCGTACGAGCAGTACTTC | CASSLVQGAYEQYF
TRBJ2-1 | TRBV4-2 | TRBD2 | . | TGTGCCAGCAGCCAGGGGGCTAGCGGGGGGCTTAGGTATGAGCAGTTCTTC | CASSQGASGGLRYEQFF
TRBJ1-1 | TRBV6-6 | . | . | TGTGCCAGCATTGGGAGAGCGGGGTTCGAAGCTTTCTTT | CASIGRAGFEAFF
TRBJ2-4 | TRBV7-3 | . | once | TGTGCCAGCAGCTTGGCAGGGGAGCCTGAAAACATTCAGTACTTC | CASSLAGEPENIQYF
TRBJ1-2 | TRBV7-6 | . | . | TGTGCCAGCAGCTTACAGGGGACCTATGGCTACACCTTC | CASSLQGTYGYTF
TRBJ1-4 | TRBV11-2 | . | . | TGTGCCAGCAGCTTAGAGGGGCCGGGAACTAATGAAAAACTGTTTTTT | CASSLEGPGTNEKLFF
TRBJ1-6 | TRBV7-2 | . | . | TGTGCCAGCAGCTCGTACCTGTCGGGGTATTCCCCCCTCCACTTT | CASSSYLSGYSPLHF
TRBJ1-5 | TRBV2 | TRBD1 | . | TGTGCCAGCAGGAAGACAGGGGAACAGCCCCAGCATTTT | CASRKTGEQPQHF
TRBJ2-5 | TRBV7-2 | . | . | TGTGCCAGCAGCCGTGCGACAGGCCTAGGGGAGACCCAGTACTTC | CASSRATGLGETQYF
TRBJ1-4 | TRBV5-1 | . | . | TGCGCCAGCAGCTTGAATACCTTACGGGATGAAAAACTGTTTTTT | CASSLNTLRDEKLFF
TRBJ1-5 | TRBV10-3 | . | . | TGTGCCATCACTTCCAGGCCGGGGGATCAGCCCCAGCATTTT | CAITSRPGDQPQHF
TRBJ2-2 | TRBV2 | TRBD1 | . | TGTGCCAGCAGACCAACGACAGGGTACACCGGGGAGCTGTTTTTT | CASRPTTGYTGELFF
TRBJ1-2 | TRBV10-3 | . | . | TGTGCCATCAGAGGGTGGGGGGAAAGGAACTATGGCTACACCTTC | CAIRGWGERNYGYTF
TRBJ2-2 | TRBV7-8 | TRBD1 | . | TGTGCCAGCAGCTTAACCGCCGGGACAGGGGTAACCGGGGAGCTGTTTTTT | CASSLTAGTGVTGELFF
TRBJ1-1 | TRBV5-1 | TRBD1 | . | TGCGCCAGCACCCCGGGACAGGGAATGAACACTGAAGCTTTCTTT | CASTPGQGMNTEAFF
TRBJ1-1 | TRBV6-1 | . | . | TGTGCCGTTCGGACACCCCTTGGGTACACTGAAGCTTTCTTT | CAVRTPLGYTEAFF
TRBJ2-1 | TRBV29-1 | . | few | TGCAGCGTTGAAGATGGGAGGCGAAGCTCCTACAATGAGCAGTTCTTC | CSVEDGRRSSYNEQFF
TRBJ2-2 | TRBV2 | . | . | TGTGCCAGCACAGGGGCGGATAACACCGGGGAGCTGTTTTTT | CASTGADNTGELFF
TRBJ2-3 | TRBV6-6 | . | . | TGTGCCAGCCAGGGGACAGATACGCAGTATTTT | CASQGTDTQYF
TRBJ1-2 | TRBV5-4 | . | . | TGTGCCAGCAGCTTACAAGGGACACCCCTTCGGGGCTACACCTTC | CASSLQGTPLRGYTF
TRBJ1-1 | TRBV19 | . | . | TGTGCCAGTAGTATAGCGGCAGGGAAAGCTTTCTTT | CASSIAAGKAFF
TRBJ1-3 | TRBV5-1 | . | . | TGCGCCAGCAGCCCCATGGGCCTGAGCTCTGGAAACACCATATATTTT | CASSPMGLSSGNTIYF
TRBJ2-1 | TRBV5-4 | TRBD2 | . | TGTGCCAGCAGTCTAGCGGGGGTCTACAATGAGCAGTTCTTC | CASSLAGVYNEQFF
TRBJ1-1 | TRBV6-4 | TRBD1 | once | TGTGCCAGCAAAAAGGACAGGGTGAACACTGAAGCTTTCTTT | CASKKDRVNTEAFF
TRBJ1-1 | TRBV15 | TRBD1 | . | TGTGCCACCAGCAGGGGGACAGGGGCGGAGGACACTGAAGCTTTCTTT | CATSRGTGAEDTEAFF
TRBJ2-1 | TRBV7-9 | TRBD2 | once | TGTGCCAGCAGCTTCTTTAGGACTAGCGGGCACAATGAGCAGTTCTTC | CASSFFRTSGHNEQFF
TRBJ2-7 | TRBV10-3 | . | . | TGTGCCATCAGTGTGGCAGACGAGCAGTACTTC | CAISVADEQYF
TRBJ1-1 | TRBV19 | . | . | TGTGCCAGTAGGGTTCCCCGGGTTTCCCCTGAAGCTTTCTTT | CASRVPRVSPEAFF
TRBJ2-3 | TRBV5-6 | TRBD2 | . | TGTGCCAGCAGCCCGGGGGGGCTGAGCACAGATACGCAGTATTTT | CASSPGGLSTDTQYF
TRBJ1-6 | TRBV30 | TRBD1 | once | TGTGCCTGGAGTTCACTCGGACAGGGATATTCCCCCCTCCACTTT | CAWSSLGQGYSPLHF
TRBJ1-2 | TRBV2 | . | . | TGTGCCAGCAGTGAAGGAATCCGTGGGGGGTCCTATGGCTACACCTTC | CASSEGIRGGSYGYTF
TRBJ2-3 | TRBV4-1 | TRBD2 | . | TGCGCCAGCAGCCAAGCACTAGCGGGAGCTGGAGATACGCAGTATTTT | CASSQALAGAGDTQYF
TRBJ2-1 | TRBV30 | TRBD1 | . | TGTGCCTGGAGTAAGGACAGGGGGCTGGACAATGAGCAGTTCTTC | CAWSKDRGLDNEQFF
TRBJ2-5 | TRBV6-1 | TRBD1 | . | TGTGCCAGCAGAAACCGGGACAGGGGAGAGACCCAGTACTTC | CASRNRDRGETQYF
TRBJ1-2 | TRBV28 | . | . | TGTGCCAGCAGTGCGGCGGGTTATGGCTACACCTTC | CASSAAGYGYTF
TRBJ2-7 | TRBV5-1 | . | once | TGCGCCAGCAGCTTGGGATCCCGGGACACCTACGAGCAGTACTTC | CASSLGSRDTYEQYF
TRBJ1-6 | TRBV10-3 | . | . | TGTGCCATCAGTGAGTCGTGGGCCAGGGATTCTAATTCACCCCTCCACTTT | CAISESWARDSNSPLHF
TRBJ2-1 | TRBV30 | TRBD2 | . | TGTGCCTGGACTCTGGGGACTACCCCCCAGTTCTTC | CAWTLGTTPQFF
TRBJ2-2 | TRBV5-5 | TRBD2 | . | TGTGCCAGCAGCGCGGGACTAGCGGGGGCCGGAACCGGGGAGCTGTTTTTT | CASSAGLAGAGTGELFF
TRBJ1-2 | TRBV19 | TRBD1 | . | TGTGCCAGTACATTGATACAGGGGGCTCCCTATGGCTACACCTTC | CASTLIQGAPYGYTF